This T cell receptor (beta chain) was sequenced for a study of T cell responses to AZD1222 COVID-19 vaccine. The CDR3 covers 15 residues. The germline V gene encodes CDR1 MNHEY and CDR2 SVGAGI. The germline V and J ends were trimmed by 5 bases and 15 bases, with 26 bases remaining between them. TCRdb keeps only in-frame clones here, not all; method: immunoSEQ multiplex PCR. The table includes about 150,000 clones, about nine tenths detected once. Sequenced here: peripheral blood, sampled 28 days after the second AZD1222 dose. The TCR was taken from an adult who received the AZD1222 COVID-19 vaccine. V is TRBV6-5 and J is TRBJ2-1, with TRBD2 as a possible D gene (5 bases). The CDR3 sequence: CASSPPGTSHIVAFF. The CDR3 nucleotides are TGTGCCAGCAGTCCTCCGGGCACTAGTCATATCGTCGCGTTCTTC.